This entry lists 21 T cell receptor beta chains sequenced from one sample in a study of T cell repertoires in cytomegalovirus infection. TCRdb passed the reads through MiXCR, listing each CDR3 protein once. The sample holds about 400,000 distinct CDR3 sequences, less than 20% seen once. Material for sequencing was PBMCs. The receptors stem from a human donor in good health (CMV status not recorded). Some clones in this sample may be carry-over from other donors' samples.

This clonotype was observed many times. The chain uses TRBV24-1 and TRBJ2-1; 7 bases fit TRBD2. Germline V CDR1 and CDR2: KGHDR, SFDVKD. The length of the CDR3 is 15 residues. Trimming removed 6 bases from V and 6 bases from J; junction bases left unmatched: 10. The DNA for the CDR3 is TGTGCCACCAGTTCGATGGGGGAGGGCTCCAATGAGCAGTTCTTC. Translated, it gives CATSSMGEGSNEQFF.

The chain combines TRBV2 with TRBJ2-3; D is unclear. Trimming removed 10 bases from V and 2 bases from J, with 13 bases in between. The germline CDR1 and CDR2 sequences are SNHLY and FYNNEI. The CDR3 is 13 amino acids. This CDR3 reads CATKDGYTDTQYF. In DNA form, the CDR3 reads TGTGCCACCAAGGACGGCTACACAGATACGCAGTATTTT.

J is TRBJ2-2 and V is TRBV4-3; the D is unclear. Germline V CDR1 and CDR2: LGHNA, YSLEER. Trimming left V 0 bases short and J 0 bases short, with 8 bases between. The CDR3 loop spans 16 amino acids. CDR3 coding DNA: TGCGCCAGCAGCCAAGAATCAGACGCGAACACCGGGGAGCTGTTTTTT. Translating gives CASSQESDANTGELFF.

This clonotype was found many times. V and J are TRBV7-2 and TRBJ2-5; weak D call: TRBD2 (5 bases). Germline lookup yields CDR1 SGHTA and CDR2 FQGNSA. The CDR3 has 13 residues. Trimming took off 2 bases at V and 5 bases at J, with 9 bases between the two ends. Here the CDR3 reads CASSLSWRETQYF. CDR3 coding DNA: TGTGCCAGCAGCTTATCATGGAGGGAGACCCAGTACTTC. Together with reference TRBV7-2 and TRBJ2-5, the CDR3 gives the full variable domain: GAGVSQSPSNKVTEKGKDVELRCDPISGHTALYWYRQSLGQGLEFLIYFQGNSAPDKSGLPSDRFSAERTGGSVSTLTIQRTQQEDSAVYLCASSLSWRETQYFGPGTRLLVL.

The V gene is TRBV4-3, the J gene TRBJ2-3; D unclear. The V and J ends lost 3 bases and 0 bases respectively, with 10 bases between them. The germline CDR1 and CDR2 sequences are LGHNA and YSLEER. The CDR3 totals 15 residues. The CDR3 sequence is CASSHSRTSTDTQYF. CDR3 nucleotide sequence: TGCGCCAGCAGCCATTCCCGAACTAGCACAGATACGCAGTATTTT.

This clonotype has ten or more counts. The CDR3 DNA sequence: TGTGCCAGCAGCTCACAGGGGCGGGCCAAAAACATTCAGTACTTC. Protein product: CASSSQGRAKNIQYF. The chain employs TRBV7-2 and TRBJ2-4; 7 bases match TRBD1. This CDR3 is 15 amino acids long. Trimming at V came to 4 bases and at J to 1 base, leaving 4 bases not matched to a gene. The germline CDR1 and CDR2 sequences are SGHTA and FQGNSA.

This clonotype has at least ten counts. V and J are TRBV7-9 and TRBJ1-5; 9 nucleotides line up with TRBD1. The CDR3 sequence is 18 residues long. Germline CDR1 reads SEHNR; CDR2 reads FQNEAQ (reference sequence). J lost 5 bases, V lost 1 base, and 12 bases had no gene match. CDR3 loop: CASSLEEGQGTADQPQHF. For the CDR3, the DNA is TGTGCCAGCAGCTTAGAGGAAGGACAGGGGACGGCGGATCAGCCCCAGCATTTT.

V is TRBV7-2 and J is TRBJ2-5; D gene unclear. V shed 1 base and J shed 1 base, with 7 bases lying between them. The germline V gene encodes CDR1 SGHTA and CDR2 FQGNSA. The CDR3 covers 14 residues. The DNA for the CDR3 is TGTGCCAGCAGCTTAGGGGCCCGCCAAGAGACCCAGTACTTC. Translation: CASSLGARQETQYF.

Many counts were recorded for this clonotype. The V call is TRBV7-6, the J call TRBJ1-6; possible D gene TRBD1, 6 bases. The length of the CDR3 is 15 residues. Per germline, CDR1 SGHVS and CDR2 FNYEAQ. Trimming took 1 base from V and 3 from J, leaving 7 bases between them. DNA of the CDR3: TGTGCCAGCAGCTTAGGGACAGACTATAATTCACCCCTCCACTTT. It yields the protein CASSLGTDYNSPLHF.

V gene TRBV7-9 combines with J gene TRBJ1-1; tentatively, D is TRBD1 (5 bases). The CDR3 sequence is 12 residues long. The V gene's germline CDR1 is SEHNR and CDR2 FQNEAQ (reference sequence). Trimming left V 4 bases short and J 7 bases short, with 10 bases between. The CDR3 spells CASSWDRSEAFF. The CDR3 DNA follows: TGTGCCAGCAGCTGGGACCGGAGTGAAGCTTTCTTT. The entire variable domain, with the rest obtained from reference TRBV7-9 and TRBJ1-1, is as follows: DTGVSQNPRHKITKRGQNVTFRCDPISEHNRLYWYRQTLGQGPEFLTYFQNEAQLEKSRLLSDRFSAERPKGSFSTLEIQRTEQGDSAMYLCASSWDRSEAFFGQGTRLTVV.

This clonotype was observed many times. This chain connects TRBV19 to TRBJ1-5; D ambiguous. Germline assignment: CDR1 LNHDA and CDR2 SQIVND (reference sequence). This CDR3 has 17 residues. V shed 4 bases and J shed 0 bases, with 16 bases lying between them. This CDR3 is CASSTRGGIHSNQPQHF. The CDR3 coding sequence is TGTGCCAGTAGTACACGTGGTGGCATTCATAGCAATCAGCCCCAGCATTTT.

This chain joins TRBV6-6 and TRBJ1-2, with D uncertain. Trimming left V 0 bases short and J 8 bases short, with 7 bases between. Germline lookup yields CDR1 MNHNY and CDR2 SVGAGI (reference sequence). CDR3 size: 12 residues. CDR3 in DNA: TGTGCCAGCAGTTACTCCTCCTCGGGCTACACCTTC. Amino acid sequence: CASSYSSSGYTF.

The chain carries TRBV30 and TRBJ1-6; the D is unclear. V lost 4 bases, J lost 9 bases, and 10 bases lay in between. The CDR3 consists of 12 residues. Germline assignment: CDR1 GTSNPN and CDR2 SVGIG (reference sequence). The CDR3 nucleotides read TGTGCCTGGATGCGGATGAGTTCACCCCTCCACTTT. It codes for CAWMRMSSPLHF.

The table lists this clonotype with many counts. The V call is TRBV7-8, the J call TRBJ2-3, with 7 bases identical to TRBD2. The germline CDR1 and CDR2 sequences are SGHVS and FQNEAQ. Trimming took 2 bases from V and 5 from J; bases not matched to a gene: 4. The CDR3 runs to 14 residues. The CDR3 sequence is CASSLREGRDTQYF. CDR3 coding DNA: TGTGCCAGCAGCTTAAGGGAGGGGAGAGATACGCAGTATTTT.

In its sample, this clonotype was seen a few times. The chain recombines TRBV2 with TRBJ1-5; TRBD1 might be the D (5 bases). Germline values: CDR1 SNHLY, CDR2 FYNNEI. This CDR3 is 17 amino acids long. Trimming removed 4 bases from V and 11 bases from J, with 27 bases in between. The chain's CDR3 is CASSVGRVRALTRAQHF. The CDR3 coding sequence is TGTGCCAGCAGTGTGGGAAGGGTCAGGGCCTTGACCAGAGCCCAGCATTTT. The whole variable domain, remainder taken from reference TRBV2 and TRBJ1-5, is EPEVTQTPSHQVTQMGQEVILRCVPISNHLYFYWYRQILGQKVEFLVSFYNNEISEKSEIFDDQFSVERPDGSNFTLKIRSTKLEDSAMYFCASSVGRVRALTRAQHFGDGTRLSIL.

This clonotype has just a few counts. The chain joins TRBV7-9 to TRBJ2-3; D may be TRBD1 or TRBD2 (6 bases each). Germline assignment: CDR1 SEHNR and CDR2 FQNEAQ (reference sequence). The CDR3 contains 15 residues. Trimming took 2 bases from V and 6 from J, leaving 15 bases between them. DNA of the CDR3: TGTGCCAGCAGCTTATCCACCGGGGGCGCGGATACGCAGTATTTT. Translated: CASSLSTGGADTQYF.

This clonotype has only a few counts. The chain is built from TRBV7-2 and TRBJ2-3, with a tentative D call TRBD2 (7 bases). The germline CDR1 and CDR2 sequences are SGHTA and FQGNSA. The CDR3 runs to 15 residues. The V gene lost 2 bases and the J gene lost 6 bases, with 15 bases spanning the gap. The CDR3, as DNA: TGTGCCAGCAGCTTACAAGGGGGGGCATCCGATACGCAGTATTTT. As protein: CASSLQGGASDTQYF.

The chain is built from TRBV5-4 and TRBJ2-3; 10 nucleotides match TRBD2. The CDR3 covers 17 residues. Germline trimming cut 2 bases from V and 4 bases from J; bases unmatched to any gene: 10. CDR1 and CDR2 from the germline V gene are SGHNT and YYREEE (reference sequence). CDR3 nucleotides: TGTGCCAGCAGCTTCGGAGCGGGGGGGCAAGGGCCAGATACGCAGTATTTT. It codes for CASSFGAGGQGPDTQYF.

This clonotype was recorded many times. This sequence joins TRBV7-2 and TRBJ2-5; 7 nucleotides agree with TRBD2. CDR1 is SGHTA, CDR2 FQGNSA, per germline. The CDR3 consists of 16 residues. The ends lost 5 bases at V and 5 bases at J; junction bases unmatched: 14. The CDR3 sequence: CASSLYGVAGGETQYF. In DNA, the CDR3 is TGTGCCAGCAGCCTCTACGGGGTAGCGGGTGGGGAGACCCAGTACTTC.

In this sample, this clonotype turned up many times. The chain recombines TRBV7-8 with TRBJ2-3, with D perhaps TRBD1 or TRBD2 (5 bases each). Trimming stripped 5 bases from V and 2 bases from J, with 23 bases between. The CDR3 consists of 18 residues. Per the germline V gene, CDR1 is SGHVS and CDR2 is FQNEAQ. The CDR3, as DNA: TGTGCCAGCAGCCCAAGGTGGGGCGCCGTGAGGGCCACAGATACGCAGTATTTT. Encoded protein: CASSPRWGAVRATDTQYF. Full variable domain (remainder filled in from reference TRBV7-8 and TRBJ2-3): GAGVSQSPRYKVAKRGQDVALRCDPISGHVSLFWYQQALGQGPEFLTYFQNEAQLDKSGLPSDRFFAERPEGSVSTLKIQRTQQEDSAVYLCASSPRWGAVRATDTQYFGPGTRLTVL.

This clonotype was seen repeatedly, ten times or more. The chain combines TRBV7-2 with TRBJ1-6; D unresolved. The CDR3 has 17 amino acids. Germline V gene lookup returns CDR1 SGHTA and CDR2 FQGNSA. Trimming took 4 bases from V and 6 from J, leaving 19 bases between them. The CDR3 DNA sequence: TGTGCCAGCAGCTACCGTCAAGGGCAGACGTTTAATTCACCCCTCCACTTT. Its protein product is CASSYRQGQTFNSPLHF.